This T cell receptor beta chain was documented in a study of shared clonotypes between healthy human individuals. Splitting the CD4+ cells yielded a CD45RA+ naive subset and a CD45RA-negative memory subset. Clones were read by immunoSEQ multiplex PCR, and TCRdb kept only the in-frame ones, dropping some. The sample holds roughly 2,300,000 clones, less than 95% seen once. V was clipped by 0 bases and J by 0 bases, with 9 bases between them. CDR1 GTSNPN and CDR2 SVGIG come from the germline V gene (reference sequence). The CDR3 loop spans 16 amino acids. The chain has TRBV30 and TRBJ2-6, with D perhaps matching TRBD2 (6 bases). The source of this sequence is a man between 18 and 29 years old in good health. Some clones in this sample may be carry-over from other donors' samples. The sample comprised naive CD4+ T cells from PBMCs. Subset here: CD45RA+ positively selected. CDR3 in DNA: TGTGCCTGGAGTGTAAGGCGGGACTCTGGGGCCAACGTCCTGACTTTC. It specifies CAWSVRRDSGANVLTF. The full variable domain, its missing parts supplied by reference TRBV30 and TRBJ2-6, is SQTIHQWPATLVQPVGSPLSLECTVEGTSNPNLYWYRQAAGRGLQLLFYSVGIGQISSEVPQNLSASRPQDRQFILSSKKLLLSDSGFYLCAWSVRRDSGANVLTFGAGSRLTVL.